The 20 T cell receptor beta chains listed next were all sequenced from one sample in a study of cytomegalovirus exposure and HLA in healthy donors. The PCR had 60 Vbeta and 13 Jbeta primers. The data were produced by immunoSEQ multiplex PCR, yet TCRdb's version contains in-frame clones alone and is incomplete. The sample lists 150,000 to 200,000 clones; roughly 83% were seen once. Input material: PBMCs. Every receptor here comes from a woman aged 45 to 65 in good health and CMV-seronegative.

The sample holds a few counts of this clone. The J gene is TRBJ1-2, the V gene TRBV29-1; 8 nucleotides agree with TRBD1. The length of the CDR3 is 15 residues. V lost 6 bases and J lost 4; bases outside the gene matches: 13. CDR1 and CDR2 (germline): SQVTM, ANQGSEA. The CDR3 sequence: CSVTPPGQETYGYTF. The CDR3 DNA reads as TGCAGCGTCACCCCCCCGGGACAGGAAACCTATGGCTACACCTTC.

This chain joins TRBV29-1 and TRBJ2-5; D unresolved. The CDR3 totals 13 residues. Trimming left V 4 bases short and J 5 bases short, with 14 bases between. The V gene's germline CDR1 is SQVTM and CDR2 ANQGSEA. CDR3 in DNA: TGCAGCGTTGGGGCGATGAGCCTCGAGACCCAGTACTTC. It specifies CSVGAMSLETQYF.

The chain links TRBV2 to TRBJ1-1, with 9 bases aligning to TRBD1. This CDR3 comprises 15 residues. Germline CDR1 and CDR2: SNHLY and FYNNEI. Trimming took 6 bases from V and 4 from J; bases not matched to a gene: 9. CDR3 bases: TGTGCCAGCAGGGGGATTGGACAGGGGACCACTGAAGCTTTCTTT. Translation gives CASRGIGQGTTEAFF.

This clone showed up just a few times. The chain couples TRBV29-1 to TRBJ1-2; D gene uncertain. Per the germline V gene, CDR1 is SQVTM and CDR2 is ANQGSEA. The V end was cut by 0 bases, the J end by 5 bases, with 4 bases between. The CDR3 is 11 residues long. The CDR3 reads CSVEDPYGYTF. The CDR3 nucleotides are TGCAGCGTTGAAGACCCTTATGGCTACACCTTC. The full variable domain, completed using reference TRBV29-1 and TRBJ1-2, is SAVISQKPSRDICQRGTSLTIQCQVDSQVTMMFWYRQQPGQSLTLIATANQGSEATYESGFVIDKFPISRPNLTFSTLTVSNMSPEDSSIYLCSVEDPYGYTFGSGTRLTVV.

This clone occurred a few times. The chain recombines TRBV5-1 with TRBJ1-1; the match to TRBD1 covers 11 bases. The V segment lost 2 bases and the J segment 0 bases; nucleotides outside the gene matches: 6. CDR3 length: 17 residues. The V gene's germline CDR1 is SGHRS and CDR2 YFSETQ. The CDR3 reads CASSFGDRGMVNTEAFF. In nucleotides, the CDR3 is TGCGCCAGCAGCTTTGGGGACAGGGGGATGGTGAACACTGAAGCTTTCTTT.

The chain employs TRBV5-4 and TRBJ2-3; D might be TRBD2 (6 bases). The germline gives CDR1 SGHNT, CDR2 YYREEE (reference sequence). The V end was cut by 2 bases, the J end by 3 bases, with 10 bases between. The CDR3 contains 14 residues. The CDR3 reads CASSFRGRTDTQYF. The DNA for the CDR3 is TGTGCCAGCAGCTTCCGGGGGAGAACAGATACGCAGTATTTT.

This clone is a singleton in its sample. The V gene is TRBV18, the J gene TRBJ2-3, with 12 nucleotides matching TRBD2. The CDR3 runs to 15 residues. Germline V gene data show CDR1 as KGHSH and CDR2 as LQKENI. The V and J ends lost 3 bases and 6 bases, in that order; junction bases with no gene match: 4. DNA for the CDR3: TGTGCCAGCTCACCTCTAGCGGGAGGGGCCGATACGCAGTATTTT. Its protein product is CASSPLAGGADTQYF.

The gene calls are TRBV4-2 and TRBJ1-2; 9 bases match TRBD1. CDR1 is LGHNA and CDR2 is YNFKEQ in the germline V gene. There are 16 residues in the CDR3. The V gene end was trimmed by 0 bases and the J gene end by 3 bases; junction bases not matched to a gene: 5. CDR3: CASSQDQGQGDYGYTF. CDR3 bases: TGTGCCAGCAGCCAAGATCAGGGACAGGGAGACTATGGCTACACCTTC.

The chain joins TRBV4-3 to TRBJ2-3; 7 positions agree with TRBD2. Trimming cost V 4 bases and J 4 bases; bases outside gene matches: 8. The CDR3 is 15 amino acids. The germline V gene encodes CDR1 LGHNA and CDR2 YSLEER. The CDR3, as DNA: TGCGCCAGCAGCCGGGCTAGCGGTGCTGCAGATACGCAGTATTTT. Translated: CASSRASGAADTQYF.

The rearrangement joins TRBV6-1 to TRBJ2-7; 12 bases line up with TRBD2. Trimming took 2 bases from V and 2 from J; bases not matched to a gene: 16. There are 20 residues in the CDR3. Germline CDR1 MNHNS, CDR2 SASEGT. CDR3 loop: CASSESFGLAGIPPPYEQYF. CDR3 in DNA: TGTGCCAGCAGTGAAAGTTTCGGACTAGCGGGAATACCCCCCCCCTACGAGCAGTACTTC.

This clone was seen a few times. The chain uses TRBV6-5 and TRBJ1-3; TRBD1 matches at 7 bases. The V and J ends lost 6 bases and 2 bases, in that order; junction bases with no gene match: 4. Germline V lookup: CDR1 MNHEY, CDR2 SVGAGI. There are 14 residues in the CDR3. The chain's CDR3 is CASSTGEAGNTIYF. In DNA, the CDR3 is TGTGCCAGCAGCACAGGGGAGGCTGGAAACACCATATATTTT.

The gene calls are TRBV7-9 and TRBJ2-1; 8 positions agree with TRBD2. Unmatched junction bases numbered 9, after V lost 2 bases and J lost 9 bases. CDR3 length equals 15 residues. Germline V lookup: CDR1 SEHNR, CDR2 FQNEAQ (reference sequence). CDR3 region: CASSLLTSGRGEQFF. DNA for the CDR3: TGTGCCAGCAGCTTACTTACTAGCGGTAGGGGTGAGCAGTTCTTC.

The J gene is TRBJ1-2, the V gene TRBV7-2; D is unresolved. V lost 5 bases and J lost 0, with 10 bases in between. The CDR3 is made up of 14 amino acids. CDR1 and CDR2 from the germline V gene are SGHTA and FQGNSA. The CDR3 DNA reads as TGTGCCAGCAGCGAGGAGTACTCTAACTATGGCTACACCTTC. Translated: CASSEEYSNYGYTF.

This chain connects TRBV30 to TRBJ1-1; 7 bases match TRBD1. V lost 5 bases and J lost 0; bases outside the gene matches: 3. This CDR3 spans 13 amino acids. The germline V gene has CDR1 GTSNPN and CDR2 SVGIG (reference sequence). The CDR3 spells CAWRGTVNTEAFF. DNA for the CDR3: TGTGCCTGGCGCGGGACAGTGAACACTGAAGCTTTCTTT.

The chain's CDR3 is CASSPRRTSGIYNEQFF. DNA of the CDR3: TGTGCCAGCAGCCCACGGAGGACTAGCGGAATCTACAATGAGCAGTTCTTC. The gene calls are TRBV2 and TRBJ2-1, with 10 bases matching TRBD2. This CDR3 comprises 17 residues. Trimming removed 6 bases from V and 3 bases from J; junction bases left unmatched: 11. Germline values: CDR1 SNHLY, CDR2 FYNNEI.

The chain combines TRBV18 with TRBJ1-1; D gene unclear. Germline V gene sequence: CDR1 KGHSH, CDR2 LQKENI. Between the trimmed V and J ends, which lost 4 bases and 3 bases, there was a span of 18 bases. This CDR3 comprises 16 residues. The CDR3 DNA reads as TGTGCCAGCTCACTAAAGCCGCGGGGATCGGACACTGAAGCTTTCTTT. Amino acids: CASSLKPRGSDTEAFF.

This clone was recorded only once. This sequence joins TRBV12-5 and TRBJ1-6; D is uncertain. CDR3 length equals 13 residues. Germline CDR1 reads LGHNT; CDR2 reads FRNRAP. V was trimmed by 5 bases and J by 7 bases, leaving 9 bases between them. Here the CDR3 DNA reads TGTGCTAGTGGTCTGGAAGAGAATTCACCCCTCCACTTT. As protein: CASGLEENSPLHF.

J is TRBJ1-1 and V is TRBV5-1, with 8 bases identical to TRBD1. After removal of 1 base from V and 0 bases from J, the junction contained 8 bases not matched to a gene. Germline assignment: CDR1 SGHRS and CDR2 YFSETQ. CDR3 length equals 17 residues. The CDR3, as DNA: TGCGCCAGCAGCTTGCCTCGAGCGGACAGGGTGAACACTGAAGCTTTCTTT. It codes for CASSLPRADRVNTEAFF.

This chain links TRBV2 with TRBJ1-2; perhaps TRBD1 as D (5 bases). The germline CDR1 and CDR2 sequences are SNHLY and FYNNEI. Trimming left V 5 bases short and J 8 bases short, with 15 bases between. The CDR3 is 13 amino acids. The CDR3 sequence is CASSLVTGSGYTF. CDR3 nucleotides: TGTGCCAGCAGTTTAGTTACAGGTTCCGGCTACACCTTC.

The CDR3 sequence: CASCCGREAVTGELFF. CDR3 bases: TGTGCCAGCTGTTGCGGGCGGGAGGCGGTCACCGGGGAGCTGTTTTTT. V and J are TRBV7-2 and TRBJ2-2, with TRBD2 matching over 8 bases. Germline V lookup: CDR1 SGHTA, CDR2 FQGNSA. This CDR3 contains 16 residues. J gave up 4 bases and V 8 bases, and 12 bases lay outside the gene matches.